The entry that follows covers one T cell receptor (beta chain) sequence. Its cognate antigen is unknown. The sample originates from a study of cytomegalovirus exposure and HLA in healthy donors. This CDR3 is built from 13 residues. Trimming removed 6 bases from V and 0 bases from J, with 8 bases in between. Germline CDR1 reads SGHTA; CDR2 reads FQGNSA. Study-wide results and caveats: Clonal expansion was found to be greater in HLA-associated TCR beta chains than in equally common others in a later analysis. The authors reported that TCR beta sequences could predict HLA-A and HLA-B alleles. These predictions were accurate for most subjects in the first cohort. Because they were indistinguishable, some V segments, including TRBV6-2 and TRBV6-3, were excluded.

Healthy donors of bone marrow made up the group. It was with 60 Vbeta and 13 Jbeta primers that the PCR ran. Sequencing was performed with immunoSEQ multiplex PCR; in TCRdb, only in-frame clones are kept and a portion is missing. The sample holds around 80,000 clones; 78% are singletons and the top ten take 1.5% to 2%. Sequencing was carried out using PBMCs. The rearrangement joins TRBV7-2 to TRBJ1-1; maybe TRBD1 (5 bases). The receptor comes from a middle-aged man in good health and CMV-seronegative. The CDR3 DNA reads TGTGCCAGCAGTAGACAGTTGAACACTGAAGCTTTCTTT. Translation gives CASSRQLNTEAFF.